This T cell receptor (beta chain) was documented in a study of CD8 T cells in ankylosing spondylitis. For TCR beta, libraries came from quantitative 5'-RACE with molecular barcodes. One entry per CDR3 protein, called by TCRdb with MiXCR from the 5' RACE reads. The profile covers about 210,000 distinct CDR3 sequences, with more than 5.5% appearing a single time and 12% to 15% taken by the ten largest. General study results and limits: Some motif variants were previously reported in reactive arthritis synovial fluid and blood. Seemingly distinctive of ankylosing spondylitis blood was a TCR beta motif formed by eight highly homologous variants.

This clonotype has ten or more counts. Its antigen is undetermined. Sequenced: blood, either unsorted or a sorted T cell fraction (not recorded which). The source is a male donor with ankylosing spondylitis.

CDR3 nucleotides: TGTGCCAGCAGCTTATCTAGCGGGAGGATCTACGAGCAGTACTTC. It encodes CASSLSSGRIYEQYF. This chain uses TRBV7-9 with TRBJ2-7; 11 bases are shared with TRBD2. The CDR3 is 15 residues long. Losses at the gene ends were 2 bases for V and 3 bases for J; bases not matched to a gene: 3. Germline lookup yields CDR1 SEHNR and CDR2 FQNEAQ (reference sequence).